This T cell receptor (beta chain) was identified during a study of shared clonotypes between healthy human individuals. Details on this clone: Distinct nucleotide sequences in the sample also encode this CDR3.

Assay used: immunoSEQ multiplex PCR; TCRdb lists only in-frame clones, some missing. The sample records a few million clones, approximately 93% being singletons. Unmatched junction bases numbered 0, after V lost 1 base and J lost 4 bases. CDR3 length: 12 residues. Germline loops: CDR1 SQVTM, CDR2 ANQGSEA. The sample taken for sequencing was naive CD4+ T cells from PBMCs. Subset indicated: CD45RA+ positively selected. This receptor was identified in a man aged 18 to 29 in good health. Some clones in this sample may be carry-over from other donors' samples. This sequence joins TRBV29-1 and TRBJ2-5; 7 bases are a match to TRBD2. CDR3 loop: CSVEGGGETQYF. DNA for the CDR3: TGCAGCGTTGAAGGGGGGGGAGAGACCCAGTACTTC.